This T cell receptor beta chain was recovered during a study of blood T cells in healthy people across ages. Whole-study findings and limits: Nothing was known about donor CMV status, and this possibly confounded expanded clonotype changes. Calculation of diversity from one million T cells yielded estimates considered to be underestimates.

Isolation per sample recovered at least 7 million PBMCs. On this clonotype: Its antigen remains unidentified.

Primers used in a second PCR of about 7 to 12 cycles were a sample-barcoded 5' primer and a J-beta primer mix. Each cDNA molecule was tagged by a template-switch adaptor that had 12 random nucleotides. One entry per CDR3 protein, called by TCRdb with MiXCR from the 5' RACE reads. The sample has about 1.8 million distinct CDR3 sequences, around 48% seen once. Germline CDR1 and CDR2: SGDLS and YYNGEE. Trimming pared 0 bases from V and 6 bases from J, leaving 10 bases between. CDR3 size: 14 residues. The sample taken for sequencing was blood. The chain is built from TRBV9 and TRBJ2-1; maybe TRBD1 (5 bases). The clonotype originates from a middle-aged woman in good health. The CDR3 nucleotides are TGTGCCAGCAGCGTAGATCTAGGGGTCAATGAGCAGTTCTTC. Translated, it gives CASSVDLGVNEQFF. Drawing the rest from reference TRBV9 and TRBJ2-1, the complete variable domain is DSGVTQTPKHLITATGQRVTLRCSPRSGDLSVYWYQQSLDQGLQFLIQYYNGEERAKGNILERFSAQQFPDLHSELNLSSLELGDSALYFCASSVDLGVNEQFFGPGTRLTVL.